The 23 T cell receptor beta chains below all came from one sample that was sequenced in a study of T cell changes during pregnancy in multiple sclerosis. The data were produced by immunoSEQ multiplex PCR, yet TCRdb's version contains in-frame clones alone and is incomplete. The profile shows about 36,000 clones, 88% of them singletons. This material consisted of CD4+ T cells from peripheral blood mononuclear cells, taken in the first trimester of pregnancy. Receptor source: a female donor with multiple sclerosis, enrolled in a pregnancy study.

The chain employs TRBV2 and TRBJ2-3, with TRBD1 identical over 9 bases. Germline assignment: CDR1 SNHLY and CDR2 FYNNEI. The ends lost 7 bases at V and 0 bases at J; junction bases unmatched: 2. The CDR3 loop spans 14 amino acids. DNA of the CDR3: TGTGCCAGCAAAGACAGGGGGAGCACAGATACGCAGTATTTT. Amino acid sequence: CASKDRGSTDTQYF.

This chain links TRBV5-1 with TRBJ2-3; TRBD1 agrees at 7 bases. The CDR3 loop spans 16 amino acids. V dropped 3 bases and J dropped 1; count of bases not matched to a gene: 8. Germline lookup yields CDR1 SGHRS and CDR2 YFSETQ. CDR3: CASSSPRQGGTDTQYF. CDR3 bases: TGCGCCAGCAGCTCCCCCAGACAGGGAGGCACAGATACGCAGTATTTT.

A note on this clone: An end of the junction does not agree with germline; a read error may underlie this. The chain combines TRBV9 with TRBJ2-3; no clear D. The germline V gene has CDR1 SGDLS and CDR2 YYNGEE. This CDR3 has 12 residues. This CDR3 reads CACSVITDTQYF. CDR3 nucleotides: TGTGCCTGCAGCGTTATCACAGATACGCAGTATTTT. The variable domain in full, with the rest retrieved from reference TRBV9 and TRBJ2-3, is DSGVTQTPKHLITATGQRVTLRCSPRSGDLSVYWYQQSLDQGLQFLIQYYNGEERAKGNILERFSAQQFPDLHSELNLSSLELGDSALYFCACSVITDTQYFGPGTRLTVL.

CDR3 in amino acids: CASGTDNEQFF. For the CDR3, the DNA is TGTGCCAGCGGGACTGACAATGAGCAGTTCTTC. The chain links TRBV7-9 to TRBJ2-1; possibly TRBD2 for D (6 bases). The CDR3 spans 11 residues. Germline CDR1 reads SEHNR; CDR2 reads FQNEAQ (reference sequence). V was pared by 8 bases and J by 5 bases, with 7 bases between. The variable domain in full, completed from reference TRBV7-9 and TRBJ2-1, reads DTGVSQNPRHKITKRGQNVTFRCDPISEHNRLYWYRQTLGQGPEFLTYFQNEAQLEKSRLLSDRFSAERPKGSFSTLEIQRTEQGDSAMYLCASGTDNEQFFGPGTRLTVL.

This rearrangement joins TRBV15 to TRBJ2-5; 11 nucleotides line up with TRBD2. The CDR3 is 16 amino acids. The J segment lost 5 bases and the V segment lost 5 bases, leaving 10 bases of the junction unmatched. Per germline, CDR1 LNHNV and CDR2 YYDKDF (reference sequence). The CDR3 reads CATSPLAGGLGETQYF. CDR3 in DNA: TGTGCCACCAGCCCGCTAGCGGGGGGACTGGGGGAGACCCAGTACTTC. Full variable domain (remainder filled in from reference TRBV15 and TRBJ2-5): DAMVIQNPRYQVTQFGKPVTLSCSQTLNHNVMYWYQQKSSQAPKLLFHYYDKDFNNEADTPDNFQSRRPNTSFCFLDIRSPGLGDTAMYLCATSPLAGGLGETQYFGPGTRLLVL.

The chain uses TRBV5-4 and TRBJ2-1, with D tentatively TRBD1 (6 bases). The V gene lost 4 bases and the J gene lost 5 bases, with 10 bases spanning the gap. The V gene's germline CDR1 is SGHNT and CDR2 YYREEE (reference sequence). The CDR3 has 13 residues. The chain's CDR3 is CASSRQVHNEQFF. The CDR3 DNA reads TGTGCCAGCAGCCGACAGGTTCACAATGAGCAGTTCTTC. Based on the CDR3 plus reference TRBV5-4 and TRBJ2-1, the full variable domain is ETGVTQSPTHLIKTRGQQVTLRCSSQSGHNTVSWYQQALGQGPQFIFQYYREEENGRGNFPPRFSGLQFPNYSSELNVNALELDDSALYLCASSRQVHNEQFFGPGTRLTVL.

The CDR3 DNA follows: TGTGCCAGCAGCTCTACGGCGGGGGTCGAAAAACTGTTTTTT. It specifies CASSSTAGVEKLFF. This chain links TRBV7-9 with TRBJ1-4, with D perhaps matching TRBD1 (5 bases). CDR3 length: 14 residues. V lost 4 bases to trimming and J lost 8 bases, with 14 bases between them. Germline V gene data show CDR1 as SEHNR and CDR2 as FQNEAQ (reference sequence).

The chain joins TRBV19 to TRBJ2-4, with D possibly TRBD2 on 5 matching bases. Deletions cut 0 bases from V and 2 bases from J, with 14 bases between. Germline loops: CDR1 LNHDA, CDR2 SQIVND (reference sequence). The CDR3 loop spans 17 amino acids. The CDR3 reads CASSIEREGGPKNIQYF. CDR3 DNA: TGTGCCAGTAGTATAGAAAGAGAGGGTGGTCCCAAAAACATTCAGTACTTC.

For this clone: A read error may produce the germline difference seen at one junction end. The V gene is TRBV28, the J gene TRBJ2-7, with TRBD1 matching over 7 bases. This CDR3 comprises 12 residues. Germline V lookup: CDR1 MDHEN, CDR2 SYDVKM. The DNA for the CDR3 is TGTGCCAGCAGGCCGCCGGGACAGCCTTGGAACTTC. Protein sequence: CASRPPGQPWNF. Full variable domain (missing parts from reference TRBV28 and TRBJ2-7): DVKVTQSSRYLVKRTGEKVFLECVQDMDHENMFWYRQDPGLGLRLIYFSYDVKMKEKGDIPEGYSVSREKKERFSLILESASTNQTSMYLCASRPPGQPWNFGPGTRLTVT.

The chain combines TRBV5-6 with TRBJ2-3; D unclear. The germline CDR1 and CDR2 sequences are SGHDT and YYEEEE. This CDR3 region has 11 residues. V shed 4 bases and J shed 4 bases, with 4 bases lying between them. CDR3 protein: CASSLSDTQYF. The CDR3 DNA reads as TGTGCCAGCAGCCTCTCAGATACGCAGTATTTT.

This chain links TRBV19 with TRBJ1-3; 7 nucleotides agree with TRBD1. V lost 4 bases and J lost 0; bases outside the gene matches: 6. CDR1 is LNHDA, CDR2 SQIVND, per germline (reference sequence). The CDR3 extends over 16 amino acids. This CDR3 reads CASSTPGQPSGNTIYF. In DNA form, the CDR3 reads TGTGCCAGTAGTACCCCGGGACAGCCCTCTGGAAACACCATATATTTT.

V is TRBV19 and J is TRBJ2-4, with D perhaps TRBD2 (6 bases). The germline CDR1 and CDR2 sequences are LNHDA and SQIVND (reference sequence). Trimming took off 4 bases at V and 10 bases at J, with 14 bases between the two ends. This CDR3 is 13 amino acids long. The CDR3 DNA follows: TGTGCCAGTAGTAGCGGGGCCACTGAAATTCAGTACTTC. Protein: CASSSGATEIQYF.

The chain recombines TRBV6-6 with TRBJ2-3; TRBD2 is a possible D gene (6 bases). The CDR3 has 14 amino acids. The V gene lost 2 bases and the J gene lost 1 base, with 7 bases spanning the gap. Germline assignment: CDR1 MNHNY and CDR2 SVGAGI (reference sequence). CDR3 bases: TGTGCCAGCAGTTACGGAGGGGGCACAGATACGCAGTATTTT. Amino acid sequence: CASSYGGGTDTQYF.

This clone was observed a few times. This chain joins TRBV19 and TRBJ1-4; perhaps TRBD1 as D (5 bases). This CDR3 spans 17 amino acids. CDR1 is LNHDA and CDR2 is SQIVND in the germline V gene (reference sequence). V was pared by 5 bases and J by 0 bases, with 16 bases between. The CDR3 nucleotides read TGTGCCAGTAGTGGCAGGGAGGGATATGCAACTAATGAAAAACTGTTTTTT. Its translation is CASSGREGYATNEKLFF.

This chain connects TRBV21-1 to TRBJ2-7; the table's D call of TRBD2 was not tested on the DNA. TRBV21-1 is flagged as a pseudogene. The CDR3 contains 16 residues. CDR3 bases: TGTGCCAGCAGCAAAGAGCCCCTTGTCTACTCCTACGAGCAGTACTTC. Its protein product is CASSKEPLVYSYEQYF.

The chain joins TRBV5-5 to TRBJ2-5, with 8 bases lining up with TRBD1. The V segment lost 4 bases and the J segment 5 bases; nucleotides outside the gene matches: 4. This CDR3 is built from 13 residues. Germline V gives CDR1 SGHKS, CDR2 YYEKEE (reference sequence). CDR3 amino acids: CASSDRGGETQYF. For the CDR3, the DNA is TGTGCCAGCAGCGACAGGGGTGGGGAGACCCAGTACTTC.

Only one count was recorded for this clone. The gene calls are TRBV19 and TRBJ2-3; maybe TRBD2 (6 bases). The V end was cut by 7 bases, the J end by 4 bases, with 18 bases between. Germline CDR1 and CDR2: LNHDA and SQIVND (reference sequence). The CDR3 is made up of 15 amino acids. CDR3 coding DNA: TGTGCCAGTACCTCCCTCGGGGGACGCGCAGATACGCAGTATTTT. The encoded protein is CASTSLGGRADTQYF.

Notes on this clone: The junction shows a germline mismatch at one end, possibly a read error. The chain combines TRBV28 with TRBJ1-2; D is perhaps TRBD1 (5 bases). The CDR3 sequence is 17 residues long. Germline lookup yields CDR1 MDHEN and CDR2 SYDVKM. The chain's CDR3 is CASSATRDPRLDYGYIF. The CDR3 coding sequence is TGTGCCAGCAGTGCAACCCGGGACCCACGATTGGACTATGGCTACATCTTC.

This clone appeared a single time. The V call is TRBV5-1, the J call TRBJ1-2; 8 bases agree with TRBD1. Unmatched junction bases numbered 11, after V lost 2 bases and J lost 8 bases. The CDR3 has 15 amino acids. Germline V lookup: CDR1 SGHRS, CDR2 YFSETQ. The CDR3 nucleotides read TGCGCCAGCAGCTTTGAGGGACAGGCTCAAAGGGGCTACACCTTC. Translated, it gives CASSFEGQAQRGYTF.

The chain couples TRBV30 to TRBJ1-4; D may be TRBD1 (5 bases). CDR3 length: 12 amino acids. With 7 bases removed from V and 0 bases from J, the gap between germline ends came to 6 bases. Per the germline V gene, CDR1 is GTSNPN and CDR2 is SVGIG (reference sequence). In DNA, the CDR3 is TGTGCCTCACAGGCAACTAATGAAAAACTGTTTTTT. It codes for CASQATNEKLFF.

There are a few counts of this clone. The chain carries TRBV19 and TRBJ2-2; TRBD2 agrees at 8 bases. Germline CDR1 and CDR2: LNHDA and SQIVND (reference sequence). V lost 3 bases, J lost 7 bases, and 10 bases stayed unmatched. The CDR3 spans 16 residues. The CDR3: CASSMRAGVASGELFF. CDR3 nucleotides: TGTGCCAGTAGTATGCGAGCGGGGGTGGCGAGCGGGGAGCTGTTTTTT.

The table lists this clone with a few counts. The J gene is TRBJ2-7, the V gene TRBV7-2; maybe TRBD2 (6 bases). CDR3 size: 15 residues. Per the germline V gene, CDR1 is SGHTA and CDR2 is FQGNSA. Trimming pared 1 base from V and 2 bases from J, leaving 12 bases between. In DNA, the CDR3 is TGTGCCAGCAGCTTAGAGGGCGGGGTTACCTACGAGCAGTACTTC. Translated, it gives CASSLEGGVTYEQYF.

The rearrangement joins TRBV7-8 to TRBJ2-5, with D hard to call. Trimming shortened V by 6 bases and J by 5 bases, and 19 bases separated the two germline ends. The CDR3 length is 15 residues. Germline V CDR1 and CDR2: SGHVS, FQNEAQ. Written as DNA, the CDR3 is TGTGCCAGCAGTGACGACTTATCCACCCACGAGACCCAGTACTTC. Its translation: CASSDDLSTHETQYF.